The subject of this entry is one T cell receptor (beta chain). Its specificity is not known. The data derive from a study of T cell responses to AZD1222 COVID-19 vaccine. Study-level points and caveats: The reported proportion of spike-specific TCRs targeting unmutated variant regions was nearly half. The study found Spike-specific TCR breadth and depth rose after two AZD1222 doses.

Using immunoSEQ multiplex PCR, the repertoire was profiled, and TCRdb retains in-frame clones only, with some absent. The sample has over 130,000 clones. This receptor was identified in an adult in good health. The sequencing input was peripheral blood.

DNA for the CDR3: TGTGCCAGCAGAGCCGACTCTTCGTATAGCAATCAGCCCCAGCATTTT. Translating it yields CASRADSSYSNQPQHF. This rearrangement joins TRBV6-6 to TRBJ1-5; no definite D call. The germline CDR1 and CDR2 sequences are MNHNY and SVGAGI (reference sequence). V was cut by 6 bases and J by 0 bases, with 15 bases left in between. There are 16 residues in the CDR3.